This T cell receptor beta chain was sequenced during a study of T cells in Graves' hyperthyroidism and ophthalmopathy. Study-wide results and limits: Ophthalmopathy and stable hyperthyroidism were separated by a 13 V-J model. Blood held most thyroid clonotypes expanded above 0.001 frequency.

Active moderate-to-severe ophthalmopathy, Clinical Activity Score at least 3, NOSPECS at least 4, under 3 months' duration. This sample holds PBMCs from roughly 10 ml fresh peripheral blood. Amplification yielded TCR beta CDR3 regions, with RNA transcripts as the source. The HTBI set primed first-round TCR CDR3 RT-PCR. TCRdb used MiXCR to reprocess the multiplex PCR reads, holding one entry per CDR3 protein. Of a few hundred thousand distinct CDR3 sequences listed, about 14% are singletons. On this clonotype: Its specificity is unknown.

Source material: blood. The clonotype comes from a woman in her thirties with Graves' ophthalmopathy.

The CDR3 protein is CASSTRDRSFGETQYF. The CDR3 DNA reads TGTGCCAGCAGCACCAGGGACAGGTCTTTTGGGGAGACCCAGTACTTC. The V call is TRBV14, the J call TRBJ2-5, with 8 bases fitting TRBD1. V lost 5 bases to trimming and J lost 5 bases; unmatched junction nucleotides: 13. The CDR3 has 16 residues. Germline V lookup: CDR1 SGHDN, CDR2 FVKESK. The whole variable domain, remainder taken from reference TRBV14 and TRBJ2-5, is EAGVTQFPSHSVIEKGQTVTLRCDPISGHDNLYWYRRVMGKEIKFLLHFVKESKQDESGMPNNRFLAERTGGTYSTLKVQPAELEDSGVYFCASSTRDRSFGETQYFGPGTRLLVL.